This T cell receptor (beta chain) was retrieved from a study of T cells in Graves' hyperthyroidism and ophthalmopathy. Amplification yielded TCR beta CDR3 regions, with RNA transcripts as the source. Researchers ran a first-round RT-PCR on the TCR CDR3 using the HTBI primer set. Each CDR3 protein is one row after TCRdb ran MiXCR on the multiplex PCR reads. The table lists around 360,000 distinct CDR3 sequences, around 15% of them singletons. Source material: blood. The sequence derives from a woman aged 60-75 years with Graves' ophthalmopathy.

The CDR3 DNA reads TGTGCCAGTAGTGACCTACCGGGACGCACGGCTTTCTTT. It specifies CASSDLPGRTAFF. The chain has TRBV19 and TRBJ1-1; D possibly corresponds to TRBD1 (5 bases). The V gene lost 5 bases and the J gene lost 11 bases, with 18 bases spanning the gap. Germline V gene data show CDR1 as LNHDA and CDR2 as SQIVND (reference sequence). The CDR3 is 13 amino acids.